The 5 T cell receptor beta chains presented below share a single source sample, sequenced in a study of blood T cell repertoires in COVID-19. Here immunoSEQ multiplex PCR was the method, and the copy in TCRdb shows in-frame clones only, minus some. The table lists 200,000 to 300,000 clones, 80% to 90% of them singletons. The sequenced sample was PBMCs or T cells enriched from blood (not recorded which). The receptors here all came from a man between 35 and 55 years old who had recovered from COVID-19.

The CDR3 nucleotides are TGTGCCAGCAGTTCACCTACCGGACAGCCTAATAATTCACCCCTCCACTTT. Translated: CASSSPTGQPNNSPLHF. The chain joins TRBV27 to TRBJ1-6, with a possible D match to TRBD1 (6 bases). This CDR3 spans 17 amino acids. V dropped 4 bases and J dropped 5 bases, with 18 bases sitting between them. From germline, CDR1 is MNHEY and CDR2 SMNVEV (reference sequence).

The rearrangement joins TRBV2 to TRBJ1-1; D is uncertain. Germline V gene sequence: CDR1 SNHLY, CDR2 FYNNEI. The CDR3 spans 17 residues. In DNA, the CDR3 is TGTGACCTAGGAATGGGTTCCGGGTTCGCAATGAACACTGAAGCTTTCTTT. Protein product: CDLGMGSGFAMNTEAFF. The full variable domain, rest sourced from reference TRBV2 and TRBJ1-1, is EPEVTQTPSHQVTQMGQEVILRCVPISNHLYFYWYRQILGQKVEFLVSFYNNEISEKSEIFDDQFSVERPDGSNFTLKIRSTKLEDSAMYFCDLGMGSGFAMNTEAFFGQGTRLTVV.

The gene calls are TRBV18 and TRBJ1-5, with TRBD1 as a possible D gene (6 bases). Germline V lookup: CDR1 KGHSH, CDR2 LQKENI. V lost 2 bases, J lost 8 bases, and 13 bases lay in between. CDR3 length equals 14 residues. The CDR3 is CASSPGAGGEPQHF. As DNA, the CDR3 is TGTGCCAGCTCACCAGGGGCGGGGGGCGAGCCCCAGCATTTT.

V is TRBV19 and J is TRBJ1-5; a weak D match, TRBD1 (6 bases). This CDR3 has 16 amino acids. The V and J ends lost 4 bases and 4 bases respectively, with 17 bases between them. Looked up from germline, CDR1 is LNHDA and CDR2 is SQIVND (reference sequence). The chain's CDR3 is CASSRNRESVNQPQHF. As DNA, the CDR3 is TGTGCCAGTAGTAGAAACAGGGAGAGCGTAAATCAGCCCCAGCATTTT.

V is TRBV4-3 and J is TRBJ2-4, with 7 bases that match TRBD1. CDR1 LGHNA and CDR2 YSLEER come from the germline V gene. This CDR3 spans 18 amino acids. J lost 1 base, V lost 3 bases, and 12 bases had no gene match. CDR3 residues: CASSHATATGPAKNIQYF. CDR3 DNA sequence: TGCGCCAGCAGCCATGCTACCGCGACAGGGCCGGCCAAAAACATTCAGTACTTC.